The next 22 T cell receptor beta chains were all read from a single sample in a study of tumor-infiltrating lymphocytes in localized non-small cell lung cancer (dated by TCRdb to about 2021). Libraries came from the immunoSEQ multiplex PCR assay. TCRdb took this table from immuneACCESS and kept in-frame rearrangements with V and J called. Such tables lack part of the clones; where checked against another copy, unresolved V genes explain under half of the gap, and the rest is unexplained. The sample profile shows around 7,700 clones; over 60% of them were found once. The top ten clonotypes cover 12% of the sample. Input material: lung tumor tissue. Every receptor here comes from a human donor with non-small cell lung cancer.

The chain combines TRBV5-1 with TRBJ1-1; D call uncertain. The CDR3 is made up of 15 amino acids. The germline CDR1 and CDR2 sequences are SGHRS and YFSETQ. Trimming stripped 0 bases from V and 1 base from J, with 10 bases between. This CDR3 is CASSLGVVGNTEAFF. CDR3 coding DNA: TGCGCCAGCAGCTTGGGGGTGGTCGGGAACACTGAAGCTTTCTTT. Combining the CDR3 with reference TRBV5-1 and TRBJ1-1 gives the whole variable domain KAGVTQTPRYLIKTRGQQVTLSCSPISGHRSVSWYQQTPGQGLQFLFEYFSETQRNKGNFPGRFSGRQFSNSRSEMNVSTLELGDSALYLCASSLGVVGNTEAFFGQGTRLTVV.

The CDR3 DNA is TGTGCCAGCAGGCTTACTCCCGGGTCTCGTACGGGCTACACCTTC. Its protein is CASRLTPGSRTGYTF. This chain links TRBV28 with TRBJ1-2; D gene uncertain. The ends were cut back, 6 bases at V and 8 bases at J, with 22 bases in the middle. Germline lookup yields CDR1 MDHEN and CDR2 SYDVKM. The CDR3 runs 15 residues.

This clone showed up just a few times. The CDR3 region is CASSLAGGGETQYF. CDR3 sequence (DNA): TGTGCCAGCAGCTTAGCTGGGGGTGGGGAGACCCAGTACTTC. This rearrangement joins TRBV7-2 to TRBJ2-5; D possibly matches TRBD1 or TRBD2 (5 bases each). V was pared by 0 bases and J by 5 bases, with 10 bases between. This CDR3 has 14 amino acids. Germline V gene data show CDR1 as SGHTA and CDR2 as FQGNSA. The full variable domain, completed using reference TRBV7-2 and TRBJ2-5, is GAGVSQSPSNKVTEKGKDVELRCDPISGHTALYWYRQSLGQGLEFLIYFQGNSAPDKSGLPSDRFSAERTGGSVSTLTIQRTQQEDSAVYLCASSLAGGGETQYFGPGTRLLVL.

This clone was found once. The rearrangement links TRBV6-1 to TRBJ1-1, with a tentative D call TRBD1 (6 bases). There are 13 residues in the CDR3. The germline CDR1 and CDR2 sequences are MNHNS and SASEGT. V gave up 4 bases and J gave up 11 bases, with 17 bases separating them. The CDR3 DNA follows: TGTGCCAGCAGTGTGGCGGGGATAGGACAGGCTTTCTTT. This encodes CASSVAGIGQAFF.

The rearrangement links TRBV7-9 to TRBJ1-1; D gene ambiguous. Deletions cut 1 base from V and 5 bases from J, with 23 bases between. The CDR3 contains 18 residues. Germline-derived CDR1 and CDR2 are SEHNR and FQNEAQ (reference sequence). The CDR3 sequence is CASSLGNPQTQRRTEAFF. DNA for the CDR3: TGTGCCAGCAGCTTAGGTAACCCCCAGACTCAAAGGAGGACTGAAGCTTTCTTT.

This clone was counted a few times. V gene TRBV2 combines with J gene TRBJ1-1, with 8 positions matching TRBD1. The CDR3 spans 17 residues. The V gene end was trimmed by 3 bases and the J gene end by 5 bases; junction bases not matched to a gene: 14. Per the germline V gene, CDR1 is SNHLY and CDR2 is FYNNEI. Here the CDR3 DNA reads TGTGCCAGCAGTGAGTCCCGGCGCAGGGGGCTACAAACTGAAGCTTTCTTT. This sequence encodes CASSESRRRGLQTEAFF. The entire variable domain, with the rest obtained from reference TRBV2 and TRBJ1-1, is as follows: EPEVTQTPSHQVTQMGQEVILRCVPISNHLYFYWYRQILGQKVEFLVSFYNNEISEKSEIFDDQFSVERPDGSNFTLKIRSTKLEDSAMYFCASSESRRRGLQTEAFFGQGTRLTVV.

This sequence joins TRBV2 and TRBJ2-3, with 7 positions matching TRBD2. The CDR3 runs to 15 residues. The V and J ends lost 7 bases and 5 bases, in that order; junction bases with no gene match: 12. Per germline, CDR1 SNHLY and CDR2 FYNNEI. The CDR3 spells CASTRGGTTQDTQYF. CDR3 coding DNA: TGTGCCAGCACCCGGGGCGGGACTACGCAAGATACGCAGTATTTT.

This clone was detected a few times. CDR3 amino acids: CASRTGPAREKLFF. The CDR3 bases are TGTGCCAGCAGGACAGGGCCAGCTCGGGAAAAACTGTTTTTT. The chain has TRBV6-5 and TRBJ1-4; 7 bases map to TRBD1. Trimming took 6 bases from V and 8 from J; bases not matched to a gene: 9. CDR1 and CDR2 (germline): MNHEY, SVGAGI. CDR3 length: 14 residues.

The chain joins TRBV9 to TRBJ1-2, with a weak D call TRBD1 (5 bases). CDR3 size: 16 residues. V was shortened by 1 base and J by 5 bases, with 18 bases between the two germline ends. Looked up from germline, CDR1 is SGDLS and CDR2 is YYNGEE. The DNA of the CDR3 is TGTGCCAGCAGCGTAATGGGGGGTTCGTCAGGGTATGGCTACACCTTC. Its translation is CASSVMGGSSGYGYTF.

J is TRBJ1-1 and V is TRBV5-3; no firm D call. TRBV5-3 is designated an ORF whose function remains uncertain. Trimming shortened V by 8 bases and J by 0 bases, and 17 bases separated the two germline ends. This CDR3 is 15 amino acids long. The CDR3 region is CASSQEALMNTEAFF. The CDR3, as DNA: TGTGCCAGCAGCCAAGAGGCCCTCATGAACACTGAAGCTTTCTTT.

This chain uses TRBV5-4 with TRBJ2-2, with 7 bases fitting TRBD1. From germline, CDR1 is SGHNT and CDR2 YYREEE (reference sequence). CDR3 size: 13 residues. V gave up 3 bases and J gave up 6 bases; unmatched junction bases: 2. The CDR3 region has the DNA TGTGCCAGCAGCTCCGGACAGGCCGGGGAGCTGTTTTTT. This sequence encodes CASSSGQAGELFF.

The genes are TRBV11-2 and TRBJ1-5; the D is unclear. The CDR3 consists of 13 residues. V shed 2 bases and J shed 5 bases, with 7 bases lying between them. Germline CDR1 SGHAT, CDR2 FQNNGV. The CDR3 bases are TGTGCCAGCAGCTTAAATGGGGATCAGCCCCAGCATTTT. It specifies CASSLNGDQPQHF.

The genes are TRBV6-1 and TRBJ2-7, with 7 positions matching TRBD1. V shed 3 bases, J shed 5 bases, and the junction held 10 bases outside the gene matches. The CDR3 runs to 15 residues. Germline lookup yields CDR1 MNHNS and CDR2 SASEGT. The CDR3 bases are TGTGCCAGCAGTGAGTCCGGGACAGCCGGACACGAGCAGTACTTC. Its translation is CASSESGTAGHEQYF.

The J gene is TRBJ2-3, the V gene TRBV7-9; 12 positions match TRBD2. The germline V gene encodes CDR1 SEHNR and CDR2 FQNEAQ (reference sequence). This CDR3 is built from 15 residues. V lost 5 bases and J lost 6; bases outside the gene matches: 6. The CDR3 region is CASSPLAGGRDTQYF. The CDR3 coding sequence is TGTGCCAGCAGCCCTCTAGCGGGGGGGCGTGATACGCAGTATTTT. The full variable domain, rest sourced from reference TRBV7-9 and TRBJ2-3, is DTGVSQNPRHKITKRGQNVTFRCDPISEHNRLYWYRQTLGQGPEFLTYFQNEAQLEKSRLLSDRFSAERPKGSFSTLEIQRTEQGDSAMYLCASSPLAGGRDTQYFGPGTRLTVL.

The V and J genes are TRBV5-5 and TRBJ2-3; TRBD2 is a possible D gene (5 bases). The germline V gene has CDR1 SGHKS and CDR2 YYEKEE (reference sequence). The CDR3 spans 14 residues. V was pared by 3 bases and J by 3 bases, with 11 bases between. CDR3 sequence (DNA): TGTGCCAGCAGCTGGACTTGGAGGACAGATACGCAGTATTTT. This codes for CASSWTWRTDTQYF.

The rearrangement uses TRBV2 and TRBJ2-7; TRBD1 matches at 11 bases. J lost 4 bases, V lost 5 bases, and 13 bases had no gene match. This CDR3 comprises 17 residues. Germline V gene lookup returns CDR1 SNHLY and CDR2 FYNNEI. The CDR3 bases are TGTGCCAGCAGTCATCAACCTCCCGGGACAGGGGGATACGAGCAGTACTTC. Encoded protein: CASSHQPPGTGGYEQYF.

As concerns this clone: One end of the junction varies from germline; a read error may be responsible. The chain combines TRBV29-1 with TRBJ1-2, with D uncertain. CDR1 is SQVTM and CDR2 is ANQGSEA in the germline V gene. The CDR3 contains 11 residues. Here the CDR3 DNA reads TGCAGCGTTGAAGGCCGAGGAGGGCCTCCCTTC. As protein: CSVEGRGGPPF. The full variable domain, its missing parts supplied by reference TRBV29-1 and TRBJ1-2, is SAVISQKPSRDICQRGTSLTIQCQVDSQVTMMFWYRQQPGQSLTLIATANQGSEATYESGFVIDKFPISRPNLTFSTLTVSNMSPEDSSIYLCSVEGRGGPPFGSGTRLTVV.

In nucleotides, the CDR3 is TGTGCCAGCTCACCCGGTTGGGGGTACACTGAAGCTTTCTTT. The encoded protein is CASSPGWGYTEAFF. The rearrangement links TRBV18 to TRBJ1-1, with D perhaps TRBD1 (5 bases). The CDR3 is 14 amino acids. Germline CDR1 is KGHSH and CDR2 is LQKENI. V dropped 3 bases and J dropped 3 bases, with 11 bases sitting between them.

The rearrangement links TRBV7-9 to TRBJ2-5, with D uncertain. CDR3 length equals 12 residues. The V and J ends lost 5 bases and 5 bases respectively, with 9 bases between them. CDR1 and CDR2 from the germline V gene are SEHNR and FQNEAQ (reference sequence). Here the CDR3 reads CASSPPWETQYF. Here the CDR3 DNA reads TGTGCCAGCAGCCCCCCGTGGGAGACCCAGTACTTC. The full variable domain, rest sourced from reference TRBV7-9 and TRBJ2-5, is DTGVSQNPRHKITKRGQNVTFRCDPISEHNRLYWYRQTLGQGPEFLTYFQNEAQLEKSRLLSDRFSAERPKGSFSTLEIQRTEQGDSAMYLCASSPPWETQYFGPGTRLLVL.

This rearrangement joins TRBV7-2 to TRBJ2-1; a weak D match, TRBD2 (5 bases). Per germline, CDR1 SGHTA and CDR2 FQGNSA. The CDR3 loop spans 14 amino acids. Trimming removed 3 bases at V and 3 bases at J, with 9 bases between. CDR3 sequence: CASSLEAIYNEQFF. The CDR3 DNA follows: TGTGCCAGCAGCTTGGAGGCCATCTACAATGAGCAGTTCTTC.

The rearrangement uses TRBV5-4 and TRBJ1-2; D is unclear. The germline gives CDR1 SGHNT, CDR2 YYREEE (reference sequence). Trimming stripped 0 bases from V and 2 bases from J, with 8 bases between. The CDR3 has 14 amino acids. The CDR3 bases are TGTGCCAGCAGCTTGGGTCTCACAAACTATGGCTACACCTTC. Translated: CASSLGLTNYGYTF.

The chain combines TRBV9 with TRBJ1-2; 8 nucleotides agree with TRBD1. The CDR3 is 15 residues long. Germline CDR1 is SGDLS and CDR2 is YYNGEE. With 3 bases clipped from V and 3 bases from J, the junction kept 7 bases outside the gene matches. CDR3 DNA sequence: TGTGCCAGCAGCGGATACAGGGGGTCTGACTATGGCTACACCTTC. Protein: CASSGYRGSDYGYTF. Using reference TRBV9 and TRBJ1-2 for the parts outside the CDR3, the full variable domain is DSGVTQTPKHLITATGQRVTLRCSPRSGDLSVYWYQQSLDQGLQFLIQYYNGEERAKGNILERFSAQQFPDLHSELNLSSLELGDSALYFCASSGYRGSDYGYTFGSGTRLTVV.